The present T cell receptor beta chain was sequenced within a study of shared clonotypes between healthy human individuals. Using immunoSEQ multiplex PCR, the repertoire was profiled, and TCRdb retains in-frame clones only, with some absent. The repertoire holds hundreds of thousands of clones, with 73% as singletons. Sequencing used memory CD4+ T cells sorted from blood. The subset was: CD45RA-negative fraction. The receptor was isolated from a woman in her twenties or thirties in good health.

The CDR3 region has the DNA TGTGCCAGCAGCCCGTTCAAAGGGAGCGCCTACGAGCAGTACTTC. The encoded protein is CASSPFKGSAYEQYF. The rearrangement links TRBV28 to TRBJ2-7; tentatively, D is TRBD2 (5 bases). Trimming cost V 6 bases and J 2 bases, with 17 bases left between them. Germline CDR1 reads MDHEN; CDR2 reads SYDVKM. The CDR3 is 15 residues long.